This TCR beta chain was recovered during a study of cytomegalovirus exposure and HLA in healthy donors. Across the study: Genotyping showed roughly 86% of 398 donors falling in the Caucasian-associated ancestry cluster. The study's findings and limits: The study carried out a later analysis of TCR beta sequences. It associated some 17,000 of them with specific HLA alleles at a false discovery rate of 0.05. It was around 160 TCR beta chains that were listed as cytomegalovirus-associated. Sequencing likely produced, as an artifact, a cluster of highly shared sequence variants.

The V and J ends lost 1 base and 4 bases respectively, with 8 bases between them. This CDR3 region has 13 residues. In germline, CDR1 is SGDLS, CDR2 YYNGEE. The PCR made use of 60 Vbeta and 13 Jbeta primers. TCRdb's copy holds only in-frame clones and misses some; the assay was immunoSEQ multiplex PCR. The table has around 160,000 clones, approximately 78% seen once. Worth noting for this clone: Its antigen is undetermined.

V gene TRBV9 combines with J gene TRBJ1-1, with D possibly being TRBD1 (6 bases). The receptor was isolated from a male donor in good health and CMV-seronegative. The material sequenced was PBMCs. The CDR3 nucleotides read TGTGCCAGCAGCGTACGAGGGGGCACTGAAGCTTTCTTT. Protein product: CASSVRGGTEAFF.